This T cell receptor (beta chain) was retrieved from a study of blood T cell repertoires in COVID-19. Study context: The United States, Italy and Spain supplied acute and convalescent COVID-19 samples. T cells, B-cell-depleted T cells, or PBMCs provided the cDNA or gDNA that served as material.

Authors' analysis steps: Amplified reference gene primers provided the basis for estimating nucleated cell counts. The assay was immunoSEQ multiplex PCR, and TCRdb's table has in-frame clones only and misses some. V and J calls and clone size come straight from that table; D and trimming were deduced from the DNA. The table lists 110,000 to 150,000 clones, around 87% of them singletons. The CDR3 is 15 residues long. The V gene's germline CDR1 is MDHEN and CDR2 SYDVKM. V was pared by 5 bases and J by 2 bases, with 5 bases of the junction left unmatched. This rearrangement joins TRBV28 to TRBJ1-4; TRBD1 agrees at 7 bases. This receptor was taken from a human donor in a cohort sampled during active COVID-19. The sequencing sample was made of peripheral blood. CDR3 region: CASSAGQDTNEKLFF. The CDR3 DNA is TGTGCCAGCAGTGCCGGACAGGATACTAATGAAAAACTGTTTTTT.